This T cell receptor (beta chain) was found in a study of T cells in localized non-small cell lung cancer. Clones were sequenced by immunoSEQ multiplex PCR, and TCRdb holds only the in-frame ones, with some missing. The table records around 34,000 clones, approximately 93% of them present only once. This CDR3 comprises 14 residues. CDR1 is MDHEN and CDR2 is SYDVKM in the germline V gene. V was pared by 5 bases and J by 5 bases, with 6 bases of the junction left unmatched. The TCR originated in an older female donor with stage I lung adenocarcinoma. The chain couples TRBV28 to TRBJ2-3, with TRBD2 matching 8 bases. The specimen was peripheral blood, collected before any cancer treatment. The CDR3 protein is CASSPGLARDTQYF. The CDR3 DNA sequence: TGTGCCAGCAGTCCAGGACTAGCAAGAGATACGCAGTATTTT.